The 9 T cell receptor beta chains in this list originate from one sample, sequenced in a study of T cell responses to AZD1222 COVID-19 vaccine. Libraries were prepared by immunoSEQ multiplex PCR; TCRdb keeps only in-frame clonotypes and omits some of them. The repertoire holds 140,000 to 150,000 clones, with roughly 88% as singletons. The sample consisted of peripheral blood, taken 28 days after the second AZD1222 dose. These receptors were collected from an adult who received the AZD1222 COVID-19 vaccine.

The V call is TRBV6-2 or TRBV6-3, the J call TRBJ1-5; 7 positions match TRBD1. Germline V lookup: CDR1 MNHEY, CDR2 SVGEGT. The CDR3 spans 17 residues. V shed 3 bases and J 2 bases; nucleotides not matched to a gene: 10. The CDR3 DNA is TGTGCCAGCAGTTATGGAGACAGGGCCAAAGGCAATCAGCCCCAGCATTTT. It specifies CASSYGDRAKGNQPQHF.

V is TRBV9 and J is TRBJ2-1; the D gene is possibly TRBD2 (6 bases). Germline V gives CDR1 SGDLS, CDR2 YYNGEE. The CDR3 covers 19 residues. V gave up 4 bases and J gave up 5 bases, with 28 bases separating them. In DNA form, the CDR3 reads TGTGCCAGCAGCCCCGTATATTTTAGGAGGGGTGCCCTGCACAATGAGCAGTTCTTC. Protein: CASSPVYFRRGALHNEQFF.

The chain has TRBV2 and TRBJ2-1; either TRBD1 or TRBD2 may supply D (5 bases each). The CDR3 is made up of 14 amino acids. Per germline, CDR1 SNHLY and CDR2 FYNNEI. The V and J ends lost 4 bases and 4 bases respectively, with 11 bases between them. This CDR3 is CASSGGTAYNEQFF. CDR3 DNA sequence: TGTGCCAGCAGTGGAGGGACGGCATACAATGAGCAGTTCTTC.

The rearrangement links TRBV14 to TRBJ1-2; D unclear. Germline V gives CDR1 SGHDN, CDR2 FVKESK. This CDR3 has 9 residues. Trimming pared 7 bases from V and 7 bases from J, leaving 4 bases between. CDR3 loop: CASIRGYTF. The CDR3 DNA is TGTGCCAGCATTCGTGGCTACACCTTC.

The chain is built from TRBV19 and TRBJ2-1; 11 bases are shared with TRBD2. The germline gives CDR1 LNHDA, CDR2 SQIVND (reference sequence). This CDR3 is built from 17 residues. Germline trimming cut 4 bases from V and 7 bases from J; bases unmatched to any gene: 12. The CDR3 spells CASSSSGTSGRRNEQFF. The CDR3 coding sequence is TGTGCCAGTAGTAGTTCCGGAACTAGCGGGAGAAGGAATGAGCAGTTCTTC.

The sample holds one count of this clone. The rearrangement links TRBV18 to TRBJ2-1; no firm D call. The germline gives CDR1 KGHSH, CDR2 LQKENI. V lost 6 bases and J 0 bases, leaving 12 bases between the germline ends. This CDR3 is built from 15 residues. The CDR3 region has the DNA TGTGCCAGCTCCGAGACGGATAGCTCCTACAATGAGCAGTTCTTC. It translates to CASSETDSSYNEQFF.

The chain recombines TRBV16 with TRBJ1-5; maybe TRBD1 (5 bases). Germline loops: CDR1 KGHSY, CDR2 FQNENV. Trimming took 4 bases from V and 0 from J, leaving 13 bases between them. CDR3 size: 16 residues. CDR3 DNA sequence: TGTGCCAGCAGCCGGGGCGCAGGATATAGCAATCAGCCCCAGCATTTT. It yields the protein CASSRGAGYSNQPQHF.

The genes are TRBV5-1 and TRBJ2-5; 11 bases match TRBD2. With 4 bases clipped from V and 3 bases from J, the junction kept 2 bases outside the gene matches. The CDR3 totals 14 residues. Germline CDR1 is SGHRS and CDR2 is YFSETQ. CDR3 sequence reads: CASSPTSGKETQYF. The CDR3 DNA reads as TGCGCCAGCAGCCCGACTAGCGGGAAAGAGACCCAGTACTTC.

V gene TRBV3-1 (or the pseudogene TRBV3-2) combines with J gene TRBJ1-2, with TRBD1 as a possible D gene (6 bases). CDR3 length equals 16 residues. Germline assignment: CDR1 LGHDT and CDR2 YNNKEL (reference sequence). V lost 1 base and J 2 bases, leaving 14 bases between the germline ends. This CDR3 is CASSQGQPGANYGYTF. CDR3 in DNA: TGTGCCAGCAGCCAAGGCCAACCGGGGGCGAACTATGGCTACACCTTC.